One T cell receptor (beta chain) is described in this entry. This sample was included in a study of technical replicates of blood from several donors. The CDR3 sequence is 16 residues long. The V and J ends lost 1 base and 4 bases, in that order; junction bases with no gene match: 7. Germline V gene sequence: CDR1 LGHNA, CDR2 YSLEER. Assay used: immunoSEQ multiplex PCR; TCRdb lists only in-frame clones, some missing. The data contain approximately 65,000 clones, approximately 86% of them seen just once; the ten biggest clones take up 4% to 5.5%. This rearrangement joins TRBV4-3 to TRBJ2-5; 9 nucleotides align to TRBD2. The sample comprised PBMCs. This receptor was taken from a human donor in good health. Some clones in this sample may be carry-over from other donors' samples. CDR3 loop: CASSQGAGTSIETQYF. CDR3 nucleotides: TGCGCCAGCAGCCAAGGTGCCGGGACTAGCATAGAGACCCAGTACTTC.